Each of the 26 T cell receptor beta chains below was sequenced from the same sample in a study of blood T cell repertoires in COVID-19. TCRdb's copy holds only in-frame clones and misses some; the assay was immunoSEQ multiplex PCR. The sample lists around 16,000 clones, roughly 80% seen once, with around a fifth in the top ten. The sequencing sample was made of peripheral blood. The source is a man at least 80 years old with active COVID-19.

The genes are TRBV29-1 and TRBJ2-5, with 8 nucleotides matching TRBD1. Trimming at V came to 6 bases and at J to 1 base, leaving 7 bases not matched to a gene. The CDR3 is 14 amino acids. Germline V gene sequence: CDR1 SQVTM, CDR2 ANQGSEA. CDR3 bases: TGCAGCGTACACAGGGGGACCATCCAAGAGACCCAGTACTTC. Amino acids: CSVHRGTIQETQYF.

The chain employs TRBV13 and TRBJ1-3; the D is unclear. The germline gives CDR1 PRHDT, CDR2 FYEKMQ (reference sequence). The V and J ends lost 4 bases and 2 bases respectively, with 12 bases between them. This CDR3 is 15 amino acids long. CDR3 sequence (DNA): TGTGCCAGCAGCTCCGGGATGGGGACTGGAAACACCATATATTTT. Translated, it gives CASSSGMGTGNTIYF.

The chain has TRBV20-1 and TRBJ1-2; D uncertain. CDR1 is DFQATT and CDR2 is SNEGSKA in the germline V gene (reference sequence). Trimming shortened V by 3 bases and J by 5 bases, and 7 bases separated the two germline ends. This CDR3 comprises 11 residues. CDR3 loop: CSARAGYGYTF. CDR3 DNA sequence: TGCAGTGCTAGGGCGGGGTATGGCTACACCTTC.

The chain uses TRBV28 and TRBJ2-7; D is undetermined. V was shortened by 4 bases and J by 1 base, with 11 bases between the two germline ends. Germline V CDR1 and CDR2: MDHEN, SYDVKM. The CDR3 sequence is 14 residues long. Written as DNA, the CDR3 is TGTGCCAGCAGTTCCAACAGTCGATCCTACGAGCAGTACTTC. Protein: CASSSNSRSYEQYF.

CDR3 in DNA: TGCGCCAGCAGCCAAGAGATTGGAGGGAATCAGCCCCAGCATTTT. Amino acid sequence: CASSQEIGGNQPQHF. The chain uses TRBV4-3 and TRBJ1-5; D ambiguous. CDR3 length: 15 amino acids. Germline CDR1 reads LGHNA; CDR2 reads YSLEER. Trimming removed 0 bases from V and 4 bases from J, with 10 bases in between.

This chain links TRBV10-2 with TRBJ2-1; TRBD2 agrees at 13 bases. The junction had 4 bases not matched to a gene; V was cut back by 0 bases and J by 5 bases. This CDR3 contains 17 residues. Germline CDR1 is WSHSY and CDR2 is SAAADI. This CDR3 is CASSESIGLAGDNEQFF. The CDR3, as DNA: TGCGCCAGCAGTGAGTCAATAGGACTAGCGGGAGACAATGAGCAGTTCTTC.

The chain recombines TRBV7-2 with TRBJ2-7, with D perhaps TRBD2 (5 bases). CDR3 length: 14 amino acids. V lost 3 bases and J 4 bases, leaving 13 bases between the germline ends. Looked up from germline, CDR1 is SGHTA and CDR2 is FQGNSA. The CDR3 region is CASSFAGMDYEQYF. The DNA of the CDR3 is TGTGCCAGCAGCTTCGCCGGGATGGATTACGAGCAGTACTTC.

The chain recombines TRBV5-5 with TRBJ2-3; no clear D gene. There are 17 residues in the CDR3. CDR1 is SGHKS and CDR2 is YYEKEE in the germline V gene (reference sequence). Trimming took off 4 bases at V and 1 base at J, with 19 bases between the two ends. The CDR3 region has the DNA TGTGCCAGCAGCGCCGCTCGGAGCACTTGGGGCACAGATACGCAGTATTTT. Translating it yields CASSAARSTWGTDTQYF.

The chain carries TRBV19 and TRBJ2-7, with D tentatively TRBD2 (6 bases). CDR3 length equals 13 residues. Germline values: CDR1 LNHDA, CDR2 SQIVND (reference sequence). V lost 4 bases to trimming and J lost 4 bases, with 11 bases between them. The CDR3 nucleotides read TGTGCCAGTAGTAGACTAGTTGGTTACGAGCAGTACTTC. Translating it yields CASSRLVGYEQYF.

The rearrangement joins TRBV25-1 to TRBJ1-1; maybe TRBD1 (6 bases). Trimming shortened V by 4 bases and J by 4 bases, and 16 bases separated the two germline ends. CDR1 and CDR2 from the germline V gene are MGHDK and SYGVNS. This CDR3 region has 15 residues. The CDR3 sequence: CASSGFRGGITEAFF. DNA for the CDR3: TGTGCCAGCAGTGGCTTTAGGGGGGGTATCACTGAAGCTTTCTTT.

The chain employs TRBV7-6 and TRBJ2-6; 10 bases agree with TRBD2. The ends lost 1 base at V and 0 bases at J; junction bases unmatched: 9. The CDR3 is made up of 20 amino acids. Germline-derived CDR1 and CDR2 are SGHVS and FNYEAQ. CDR3 sequence (DNA): TGTGCCAGCAGCTTAGTGTGGAGGACTAGCGGACGCTCTGGGGCCAACGTCCTGACTTTC. It encodes CASSLVWRTSGRSGANVLTF. Based on the CDR3 plus reference TRBV7-6 and TRBJ2-6, the full variable domain is GAGVSQSPRYKVTKRGQDVALRCDPISGHVSLYWYRQALGQGPEFLTYFNYEAQQDKSGLPNDRFSAERPEGSISTLTIQRTEQRDSAMYRCASSLVWRTSGRSGANVLTFGAGSRLTVL.

This clone was detected a few times. The chain couples TRBV3-1 (or the pseudogene TRBV3-2) to TRBJ1-4; a weak D match, TRBD1 (6 bases). Germline V lookup: CDR1 LGHDT, CDR2 YNNKEL (reference sequence). V lost 0 bases to trimming and J lost 5 bases, with 10 bases between them. The CDR3 is made up of 15 amino acids. DNA of the CDR3: TGTGCCAGCAGCCAAGACAGGGGTGCGAATGAAAAACTGTTTTTT. It translates to CASSQDRGANEKLFF.

The V and J genes are TRBV7-2 and TRBJ2-7, with 8 bases lining up with TRBD1. This CDR3 has 15 amino acids. CDR1 is SGHTA, CDR2 FQGNSA, per germline. The V and J ends lost 5 bases and 6 bases, in that order; junction bases with no gene match: 12. The chain's CDR3 is CASSQMQGAVLEQYF. The CDR3 DNA reads TGTGCCAGCAGCCAGATGCAGGGGGCCGTACTCGAGCAGTACTTC.

The chain recombines TRBV27 with TRBJ2-5; 9 bases align to TRBD1. The CDR3 contains 15 residues. Germline V gene sequence: CDR1 MNHEY, CDR2 SMNVEV (reference sequence). The V gene end was trimmed by 5 bases and the J gene end by 5 bases; junction bases not matched to a gene: 9. The CDR3 DNA reads as TGTGCCAGCAGTACCACCGGGACAGGGTGGGAGACCCAGTACTTC. It is translated as CASSTTGTGWETQYF.

In its sample, this clone was seen a few times. The V call is TRBV7-9, the J call TRBJ1-5; a possible D gene is TRBD1 (6 bases). The CDR3 is made up of 15 amino acids. Trimming shortened V by 6 bases and J by 6 bases, and 18 bases separated the two germline ends. Germline values: CDR1 SEHNR, CDR2 FQNEAQ (reference sequence). The CDR3 spells CASSPDTGNFQPQHF. CDR3 nucleotide sequence: TGTGCCAGCAGTCCCGACACAGGGAATTTTCAGCCCCAGCATTTT.

V and J are TRBV7-2 and TRBJ2-1; TRBD1 matches at 10 bases. CDR3 length: 15 residues. V shed 1 base, J shed 5 bases, and the junction held 2 bases outside the gene matches. Germline V gene sequence: CDR1 SGHTA, CDR2 FQGNSA. The CDR3 bases are TGTGCCAGCAGCTTAGGACAGGGGGCTAACAATGAGCAGTTCTTC. It yields the protein CASSLGQGANNEQFF.

The chain uses TRBV28 and TRBJ2-7, with TRBD1 matching over 9 bases. Germline V CDR1 and CDR2: MDHEN, SYDVKM. V was clipped by 8 bases and J by 4 bases; unmatched bases: 9. This CDR3 is built from 14 residues. The CDR3 loop reads CASGSDRGRYEQYF. The CDR3 DNA sequence: TGTGCCAGCGGGTCCGACAGGGGGAGGTACGAGCAGTACTTC.

The V gene is TRBV7-8, the J gene TRBJ2-7; a weak D match, TRBD2 (6 bases). V dropped 5 bases and J dropped 0 bases, with 11 bases sitting between them. This CDR3 comprises 14 residues. Germline CDR1 SGHVS, CDR2 FQNEAQ. The CDR3 spells CASSPRLGSYEQYF. The CDR3 coding sequence is TGTGCCAGCAGCCCGAGACTAGGCTCCTACGAGCAGTACTTC.

The chain has TRBV2 and TRBJ1-2, with 9 bases lining up with TRBD1. CDR1 is SNHLY and CDR2 is FYNNEI in the germline V gene. The V and J ends lost 6 bases and 7 bases, in that order; junction bases with no gene match: 6. The CDR3 length is 13 residues. CDR3 in amino acids: CASREQGAGGYTF. CDR3 coding DNA: TGTGCCAGCAGGGAACAGGGGGCGGGTGGCTACACCTTC.

The chain links TRBV7-2 to TRBJ2-3; 8 bases line up with TRBD2. J lost 8 bases, V lost 5 bases, and 15 bases had no gene match. Germline CDR1 SGHTA, CDR2 FQGNSA. This CDR3 comprises 16 residues. The CDR3 DNA is TGTGCCAGCAGCCAAAGGTCGGGGGGGCTGGCTCCTACGCAGTATTTT. It encodes CASSQRSGGLAPTQYF.

This chain joins TRBV27 and TRBJ2-3; TRBD2 matches at 14 bases. Looked up from germline, CDR1 is MNHEY and CDR2 is SMNVEV (reference sequence). There are 18 residues in the CDR3. Trimming took 10 bases from V and 0 from J; bases not matched to a gene: 12. In DNA form, the CDR3 reads TGTGCCACCCAAGGGACTAGCGGGAGTCCCACTAGCACAGATACGCAGTATTTT. Its protein is CATQGTSGSPTSTDTQYF.

The chain uses TRBV27 and TRBJ2-1; the match to TRBD2 covers 9 bases. V lost 4 bases to trimming and J lost 4 bases; unmatched junction nucleotides: 5. CDR1 MNHEY and CDR2 SMNVEV come from the germline V gene (reference sequence). The CDR3 covers 15 residues. CDR3 protein: CASSSRTSDYNEQFF. CDR3 bases: TGTGCCAGCAGTTCCCGGACTAGCGATTACAATGAGCAGTTCTTC.

V is TRBV29-1 and J is TRBJ2-7; 10 bases agree with TRBD1. V lost 4 bases, J lost 4 bases, and 7 bases stayed unmatched. Germline CDR1 SQVTM, CDR2 ANQGSEA. CDR3 length equals 14 residues. The CDR3 region is CSVGPGTGVYEQYF. As DNA, the CDR3 is TGCAGCGTTGGCCCCGGGACAGGGGTATACGAGCAGTACTTC.

This clone was seen just once. This chain connects TRBV12-5 to TRBJ2-7, with 11 bases fitting TRBD2. This CDR3 contains 18 residues. V gave up 2 bases and J gave up 2 bases; unmatched junction bases: 11. The germline V gene encodes CDR1 LGHNT and CDR2 FRNRAP. In DNA form, the CDR3 reads TGTGCTAGTGGTTTGACGACCGGGACTAGCGGTTCTGCCTACGAGCAGTACTTC. Translating gives CASGLTTGTSGSAYEQYF. The variable domain in full, with the rest retrieved from reference TRBV12-5 and TRBJ2-7, is DARVTQTPRHKVTEMGQEVTMRCQPILGHNTVFWYRQTMMQGLELLAYFRNRAPLDDSGMPKDRFSAEMPDATLATLKIQPSEPRDSAVYFCASGLTTGTSGSAYEQYFGPGTRLTVT.

CDR3 in amino acids: CASALSGRWNEQFF. CDR3 bases: TGTGCCAGCGCCCTCAGCGGGAGATGGAATGAGCAGTTCTTC. The rearrangement joins TRBV28 to TRBJ2-1; 8 nucleotides line up with TRBD2. V lost 8 bases to trimming and J lost 7 bases; unmatched junction nucleotides: 10. The germline V gene has CDR1 MDHEN and CDR2 SYDVKM. This CDR3 has 14 residues.

The chain carries TRBV2 and TRBJ1-1; perhaps TRBD1 as D (5 bases). Trimming removed 5 bases at V and 10 bases at J, with 17 bases between. Looked up from germline, CDR1 is SNHLY and CDR2 is FYNNEI. The CDR3 is made up of 13 amino acids. The CDR3 region has the DNA TGTGCCAGCAGTACAGGCCCGACTGAAGGAGCTTTCTTT. Residues: CASSTGPTEGAFF.